These 28 T cell receptor beta chains share one sample of origin, sequenced in a study of cytomegalovirus exposure and HLA in healthy donors. The PCR employed 60 Vbeta primers together with 13 Jbeta primers. Sequenced by immunoSEQ multiplex PCR; TCRdb stores in-frame clones only, minus some. The data show 97,000 or so clones, with about 81% seen just once and roughly 1.4% held by the top ten. Sample: PBMCs. The source of these receptors is a middle-aged man in good health and CMV-seronegative.

This clone has a single count. The J gene is TRBJ1-1, the V gene TRBV5-6; perhaps TRBD1 as D (6 bases). Germline V gives CDR1 SGHDT, CDR2 YYEEEE. CDR3 length: 14 amino acids. The V and J ends lost 2 bases and 6 bases respectively, with 14 bases between them. The CDR3 region has the DNA TGTGCCAGCAGCTTAGGACAGTTGAGGGCTGAAGCTTTCTTT. Amino acids: CASSLGQLRAEAFF.

The chain employs TRBV7-6 and TRBJ2-2; D is perhaps TRBD2 (6 bases). Per germline, CDR1 SGHVS and CDR2 FNYEAQ. Deletions cut 1 base from V and 7 bases from J, with 10 bases between. The CDR3 contains 14 residues. The CDR3 spells CASSLGAGIGELFF. The CDR3, as DNA: TGTGCCAGCAGCTTAGGGGCGGGGATCGGGGAGCTGTTTTTT. Combining the CDR3 with reference TRBV7-6 and TRBJ2-2 gives the whole variable domain GAGVSQSPRYKVTKRGQDVALRCDPISGHVSLYWYRQALGQGPEFLTYFNYEAQQDKSGLPNDRFSAERPEGSISTLTIQRTEQRDSAMYRCASSLGAGIGELFFGEGSRLTVL.

This clone was detected only once. The chain joins TRBV6-5 to TRBJ2-5, with TRBD2 identical over 7 bases. The DNA end is more similar to TRBJ2-7, so the J call may be wrong. Germline CDR1 reads MNHEY; CDR2 reads SVGAGI. The CDR3 covers 14 residues. CDR3 bases: TGTGCCAGCAGTTACGGCGGGGGTGGGTACGAGCAGTACTTC. It yields the protein CASSYGGGGYEQYF.

The rearrangement uses TRBV13 and TRBJ1-2; unclear D gene. CDR1 PRHDT and CDR2 FYEKMQ come from the germline V gene (reference sequence). The V end lost 5 bases, the J end lost 8 bases, and 15 bases lay between the germline ends. The CDR3 contains 13 residues. CDR3 DNA sequence: TGTGCCAGCAGCCTATCGGGGATACAAGGCTACACCTTC. Encoded protein: CASSLSGIQGYTF.

The V gene is TRBV6-5, the J gene TRBJ2-1; TRBD1 matches at 7 bases. CDR1 and CDR2 from the germline V gene are MNHEY and SVGAGI. Trimming took 6 bases from V and 5 from J; bases not matched to a gene: 10. The CDR3 totals 15 residues. The CDR3 DNA sequence: TGTGCCAGCAGGCCTACAGGGGCTCGGAACAATGAGCAGTTCTTC. This encodes CASRPTGARNNEQFF.

The V call is TRBV25-1, the J call TRBJ1-5; 7 nucleotides agree with TRBD1. V was pared by 6 bases and J by 3 bases, with 5 bases of the junction left unmatched. Per the germline V gene, CDR1 is MGHDK and CDR2 is SYGVNS. The CDR3 consists of 14 residues. CDR3 nucleotides: TGTGCCAGCAGCAGACAGGGATTCAATCAGCCCCAGCATTTT. Protein: CASSRQGFNQPQHF.

Comment on this clone: One end of the junction varies from germline; a read error may be responsible. This chain links TRBV6-6 with TRBJ1-4, with D unclear. The germline CDR1 and CDR2 sequences are MNHNY and SVGAGI (reference sequence). This CDR3 contains 14 residues. The CDR3 DNA is TGTGCCGGCAGTTATATAGAACTACCGGAAAAACTGTTTTTT. Amino acid sequence: CAGSYIELPEKLFF.

The gene calls are TRBV19 and TRBJ1-6; TRBD1 agrees at 7 bases. The J segment lost 10 bases and the V segment lost 5 bases, leaving 8 bases of the junction unmatched. The CDR3 loop spans 14 amino acids. CDR1 and CDR2 (germline): LNHDA, SQIVND (reference sequence). The CDR3 loop reads CASSLTGVVSPLHF. As DNA, the CDR3 is TGTGCCAGTAGTCTTACAGGGGTAGTATCACCCCTCCACTTT.

This rearrangement joins TRBV7-9 to TRBJ1-1, with 8 bases fitting TRBD1. Germline V gives CDR1 SEHNR, CDR2 FQNEAQ (reference sequence). The trim removed 5 bases at V and 1 base at J, leaving 12 bases unmatched. There are 17 residues in the CDR3. CDR3 sequence: CASSTDRERWGNTEAFF. The CDR3 DNA reads as TGTGCCAGCAGCACGGACAGGGAGAGGTGGGGGAACACTGAAGCTTTCTTT.

This clone was seen only a few times. The gene calls are TRBV19 and TRBJ2-3, with 7 bases that match TRBD1. The CDR3 length is 16 residues. V dropped 6 bases and J dropped 0; count of bases not matched to a gene: 9. Per the germline V gene, CDR1 is LNHDA and CDR2 is SQIVND (reference sequence). Here the CDR3 DNA reads TGTGCCAGTAGGCGATTAGGGGGCGGCAGCACAGATACGCAGTATTTT. It encodes CASRRLGGGSTDTQYF.

About this clone itself: This CDR3 is also generated by other DNA sequences in the sample. The chain combines TRBV27 with TRBJ2-5; D is perhaps TRBD2 (6 bases). The CDR3 is 14 residues long. V was cut by 0 bases and J by 4 bases, with 9 bases left in between. Germline V CDR1 and CDR2: MNHEY, SMNVEV (reference sequence). CDR3 sequence: CASSLSGGVETQYF. For the CDR3, the DNA is TGTGCCAGCAGTTTATCTGGAGGGGTAGAGACCCAGTACTTC.

The chain joins TRBV15 to TRBJ2-7; a weak D match, TRBD1 (6 bases). CDR1 LNHNV and CDR2 YYDKDF come from the germline V gene (reference sequence). The CDR3 spans 15 residues. V was trimmed by 0 bases and J by 4 bases, leaving 13 bases between them. CDR3 residues: CATSREPRTAYEQYF. The CDR3, as DNA: TGTGCCACCAGCAGAGAGCCTAGGACAGCTTACGAGCAGTACTTC.

This chain joins TRBV6-6 and TRBJ2-7; 12 bases are shared with TRBD2. CDR1 is MNHNY and CDR2 is SVGAGI in the germline V gene (reference sequence). The CDR3 extends over 15 amino acids. The V and J ends lost 0 bases and 7 bases, in that order; junction bases with no gene match: 4. For the CDR3, the DNA is TGTGCCAGCAGTTACTCGACTAGCGGGGGCCCGGAGCAGTACTTC. It yields the protein CASSYSTSGGPEQYF.

This clone was detected once. The J gene is TRBJ1-1, the V gene TRBV15; no clear D. V dropped 1 base and J dropped 1 base, with 7 bases sitting between them. This CDR3 region has 14 residues. Looked up from germline, CDR1 is LNHNV and CDR2 is YYDKDF (reference sequence). The CDR3 DNA follows: TGTGCCACCAGCAGAGTACAGACGAACACTGAAGCTTTCTTT. This translates into CATSRVQTNTEAFF.

This chain joins TRBV19 and TRBJ2-5; the match to TRBD2 covers 9 bases. This CDR3 has 16 residues. Germline V gene sequence: CDR1 LNHDA, CDR2 SQIVND (reference sequence). Unmatched junction bases numbered 5, after V lost 2 bases and J lost 1 base. CDR3 bases: TGTGCCAGTAGTATATTCAGCGGGGGGATCCAAGAGACCCAGTACTTC. This translates into CASSIFSGGIQETQYF.

The V and J genes are TRBV9 and TRBJ1-2; TRBD1 is a possible D gene (5 bases). Trimming left V 0 bases short and J 4 bases short, with 10 bases between. The CDR3 consists of 14 residues. The V gene's germline CDR1 is SGDLS and CDR2 YYNGEE. This CDR3 is CASSVGSGGYGYTF. The CDR3 bases are TGTGCCAGCAGCGTAGGTAGCGGGGGCTATGGCTACACCTTC.

This chain connects TRBV5-6 to TRBJ2-3; the match to TRBD2 covers 7 bases. The CDR3 has 16 residues. Germline V lookup: CDR1 SGHDT, CDR2 YYEEEE. The V gene end was trimmed by 0 bases and the J gene end by 8 bases; junction bases not matched to a gene: 12. The CDR3 loop reads CASSLVQTLAEITQYF. The CDR3 DNA is TGTGCCAGCAGCTTGGTCCAGACGCTAGCGGAGATTACGCAGTATTTT.

CDR3 residues: CASSRGPGVLGYEQYF. The CDR3 DNA reads TGTGCCAGCAGCAGGGGTCCGGGGGTTTTGGGATACGAGCAGTACTTC. The chain recombines TRBV21-1 with TRBJ2-7; the D call of TRBD2 is as the table states it, not checked on the DNA. TRBV21-1 constitutes a pseudogene. This CDR3 has 16 residues.

V usage is TRBV15 and J usage is TRBJ2-3; TRBD2 aligns across 8 bases. Trimming cost V 1 base and J 1 base; bases outside gene matches: 4. CDR3 size: 16 residues. Germline CDR1 is LNHNV and CDR2 is YYDKDF (reference sequence). This chain's CDR3 is CATSRAGGAGTDTQYF. In nucleotides, the CDR3 is TGTGCCACCAGCAGAGCGGGGGGGGCAGGCACAGATACGCAGTATTTT. Variable domain in full (rest from reference TRBV15 and TRBJ2-3): DAMVIQNPRYQVTQFGKPVTLSCSQTLNHNVMYWYQQKSSQAPKLLFHYYDKDFNNEADTPDNFQSRRPNTSFCFLDIRSPGLGDTAMYLCATSRAGGAGTDTQYFGPGTRLTVL.

The sample holds one count of this clone. The chain's CDR3 is CASSVGGQGMGEQYF. The CDR3, as DNA: TGTGCCAGCAGCGTAGGTGGACAGGGGATGGGGGAGCAGTACTTC. The chain uses TRBV9 and TRBJ2-7; 9 bases fit TRBD1. Per the germline V gene, CDR1 is SGDLS and CDR2 is YYNGEE. The J segment lost 7 bases and the V segment lost 0 bases, leaving 8 bases of the junction unmatched. CDR3 length equals 15 residues.

This chain joins TRBV7-8 and TRBJ2-7; 11 bases agree with TRBD2. Germline V lookup: CDR1 SGHVS, CDR2 FQNEAQ. V gave up 0 bases and J gave up 5 bases; unmatched junction bases: 3. CDR3 length: 15 residues. The CDR3 nucleotides are TGTGCCAGCAGCTTAGCTCTAGCGGGGGGAAACGAGCAGTACTTC. It translates to CASSLALAGGNEQYF.

This chain links TRBV2 with TRBJ2-3; TRBD2 is a possible D gene (6 bases). V lost 4 bases, J lost 2 bases, and 22 bases lay in between. The CDR3 contains 18 residues. Germline values: CDR1 SNHLY, CDR2 FYNNEI. DNA of the CDR3: TGTGCCAGCAGTGCGCATCCGACGATAGCGGCCCACACAGATACGCAGTATTTT. Its protein is CASSAHPTIAAHTDTQYF. Combining the CDR3 with reference TRBV2 and TRBJ2-3 gives the whole variable domain EPEVTQTPSHQVTQMGQEVILRCVPISNHLYFYWYRQILGQKVEFLVSFYNNEISEKSEIFDDQFSVERPDGSNFTLKIRSTKLEDSAMYFCASSAHPTIAAHTDTQYFGPGTRLTVL.

The chain recombines TRBV6-1 with TRBJ1-1, with TRBD1 as a possible D gene (6 bases). Germline values: CDR1 MNHNS, CDR2 SASEGT. V dropped 6 bases and J dropped 1 base, with 12 bases sitting between them. The CDR3 contains 14 residues. In nucleotides, the CDR3 is TGTGCCAGCAGGGGTACCAGGGGGAACACTGAAGCTTTCTTT. Its protein product is CASRGTRGNTEAFF.

The chain couples TRBV7-8 to TRBJ1-3, with TRBD1 as a possible D gene (5 bases). The CDR3 covers 15 residues. Looked up from germline, CDR1 is SGHVS and CDR2 is FQNEAQ. V was pared by 2 bases and J by 2 bases, with 10 bases between. CDR3 nucleotides: TGTGCCAGCAGCTTACGGGCAGGGCCTGGAAACACCATATATTTT. It yields the protein CASSLRAGPGNTIYF.

About this clone: At one end, the junction sequence differs from germline, possibly due to a read error. This chain joins TRBV7-9 and TRBJ1-1; perhaps TRBD1 as D (6 bases). Germline V lookup: CDR1 SEHNR, CDR2 FQNEAQ (reference sequence). The CDR3 length is 12 residues. The CDR3 protein is CSSTVGGAEAFF. CDR3 nucleotide sequence: TGTTCCAGCACCGTAGGGGGGGCTGAAGCTTTCTTT. Supplemented by reference TRBV7-9 and TRBJ1-1, the full variable domain reads DTGVSQNPRHKITKRGQNVTFRCDPISEHNRLYWYRQTLGQGPEFLTYFQNEAQLEKSRLLSDRFSAERPKGSFSTLEIQRTEQGDSAMYLCSSTVGGAEAFFGQGTRLTVV.

V is TRBV27 and J is TRBJ2-7; 10 nucleotides align to TRBD2. CDR3 length equals 15 residues. The germline V gene encodes CDR1 MNHEY and CDR2 SMNVEV (reference sequence). V lost 4 bases, J lost 4 bases, and 7 bases stayed unmatched. As DNA, the CDR3 is TGTGCCAGCAGTTCGCCAGCGGGGGGGCCGTACGAGCAGTACTTC. As protein: CASSSPAGGPYEQYF.

This clone was recorded a few times. The rearrangement links TRBV11-3 to TRBJ2-2, with a tentative D call TRBD2 (6 bases). This CDR3 comprises 16 residues. The V and J ends lost 5 bases and 5 bases respectively, with 18 bases between them. Germline CDR1 is SGHNT and CDR2 is YENEEA. The CDR3 here is CASSPRLRGNTGELFF. The DNA for the CDR3 is TGTGCCAGCAGCCCCCGGCTACGGGGGAATACCGGGGAGCTGTTTTTT.

CDR3 region: CASSSVSLAGELFF. Written as DNA, the CDR3 is TGTGCCAGTAGTAGTGTGAGTCTTGCCGGGGAGCTGTTTTTT. The V and J genes are TRBV19 and TRBJ2-2; D uncertain. Germline V gives CDR1 LNHDA, CDR2 SQIVND (reference sequence). The CDR3 spans 14 residues. The V gene lost 4 bases and the J gene lost 6 bases, with 12 bases spanning the gap.